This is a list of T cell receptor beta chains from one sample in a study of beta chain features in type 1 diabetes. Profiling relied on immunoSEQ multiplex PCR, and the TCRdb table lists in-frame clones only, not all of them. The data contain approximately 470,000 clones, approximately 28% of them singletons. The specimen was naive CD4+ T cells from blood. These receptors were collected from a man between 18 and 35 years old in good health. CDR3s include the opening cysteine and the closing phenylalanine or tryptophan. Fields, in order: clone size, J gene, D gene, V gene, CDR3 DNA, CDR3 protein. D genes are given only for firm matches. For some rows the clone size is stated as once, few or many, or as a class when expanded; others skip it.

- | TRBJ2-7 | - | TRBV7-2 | TGTGCCAGCAGCTCGGACAGAACCTACGAGCAGTACTTC | CASSSDRTYEQYF
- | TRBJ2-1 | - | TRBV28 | TGTGCCAGCAGCCCTTGGGGATATAAAAATGAGCAGTTCTTC | CASSPWGYKNEQFF
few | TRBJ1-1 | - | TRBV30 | TGTGCCTGGAGCCGGGGTGTGGGAGAAGCTTTCTTT | CAWSRGVGEAFF
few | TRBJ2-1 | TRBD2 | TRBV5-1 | TGCGCCAGCAGCTTGGCAGGACTAGCGGCAAATGAGCAGTTCTTC | CASSLAGLAANEQFF
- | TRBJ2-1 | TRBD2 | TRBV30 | TGTGCCTGGAGTGCTTCCGGGACTAGCGATAACAATGAGCAGTTCTTC | CAWSASGTSDNNEQFF
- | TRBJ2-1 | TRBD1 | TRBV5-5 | TGTGCCAGCAGCTTGACGACAGGGGGGTCCCTCAGCTCCTACAATGAGCAGTTCTTC | CASSLTTGGSLSSYNEQFF
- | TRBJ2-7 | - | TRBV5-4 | TGTGCCAGCAGCGAAGGAGTGGGGCAGTACTTC | CASSEGVGQYF
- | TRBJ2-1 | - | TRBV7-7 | TGTGCCAGCAGCTTATCCCCCCGAGGGAATGAGCAGTTCTTC | CASSLSPRGNEQFF
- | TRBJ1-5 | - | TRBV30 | TGTGCCTGGAGTGTACGGGGGGACCAGCCCCAGCATTTT | CAWSVRGDQPQHF
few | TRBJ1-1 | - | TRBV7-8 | TGTGCCAGCAGCTTACCAGCGCGTCGGGGCCCGAACACTGAAGCTTTCTTT | CASSLPARRGPNTEAFF
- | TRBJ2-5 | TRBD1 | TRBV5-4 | TGTGCCAGCAGCGGAGACAGGGGTTTACTAGAGACCCAGTACTTC | CASSGDRGLLETQYF
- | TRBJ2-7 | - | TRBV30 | TGTGCCTGGAGTGTCTTACCCGCCCGGGGGAGCGGGCTTGGGCACGAGCAGTACTTC | CAWSVLPARGSGLGHEQYF
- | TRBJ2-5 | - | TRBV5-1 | TGCGCCAGCAGCTTGGTCTTGGAGACCCAGTACTTC | CASSLVLETQYF
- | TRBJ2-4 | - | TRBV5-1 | TGCGCCAGCAGCTTGTCAGCCGTAGCCAAAAACATTCAGTACTTC | CASSLSAVAKNIQYF
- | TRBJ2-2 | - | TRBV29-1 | TGCAGCGCTCGCCGGGACGGAAACACCGGGGAGCTGTTTTTT | CSARRDGNTGELFF
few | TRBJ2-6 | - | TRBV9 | TGTGCCAGCAGCCTTACTACGACGGCCAACGTCCTGACTTTC | CASSLTTTANVLTF
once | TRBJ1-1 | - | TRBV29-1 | TGCAGCGTTGAAGAAGGTTGGGGCACTGAAGCTTTCTTT | CSVEEGWGTEAFF